The 18 T cell receptor beta chains reported below all come from one sample, sequenced in a study of shared clonotypes between healthy human individuals. This table comes from immunoSEQ multiplex PCR, and its TCRdb copy is limited to in-frame clones, with some not included. The profile shows about 450,000 clones, 70% to 80% of them singletons. Source material: PBMCs. These receptors were obtained from a woman between 35 and 50 years old in good health. Some clones in this sample may be carry-over from other donors' samples.

The chain recombines TRBV18 with TRBJ2-3; D is perhaps TRBD2 (6 bases). V was cut by 1 base and J by 0 bases, with 11 bases left in between. CDR3 length: 16 amino acids. Looked up from germline, CDR1 is KGHSH and CDR2 is LQKENI. CDR3 residues: CASSPRAGASTDTQYF. CDR3 bases: TGTGCCAGCTCACCACGAGCGGGCGCCAGCACAGATACGCAGTATTTT.

This clone has a handful of counts. The genes are TRBV29-1 and TRBJ2-7, with D possibly being TRBD1 or TRBD2 (7 bases each). The CDR3 loop spans 15 amino acids. Germline CDR1 SQVTM, CDR2 ANQGSEA. With 3 bases removed from V and 3 bases from J, the gap between germline ends came to 18 bases. CDR3 region: CSVEGRDSGYYEQYF. CDR3 nucleotides: TGCAGCGTTGAGGGGAGGGACAGTGGATACTACGAGCAGTACTTC.

This chain links TRBV4-3 with TRBJ2-1; possibly TRBD2 for D (5 bases). Trimming cost V 3 bases and J 2 bases, with 5 bases left between them. Looked up from germline, CDR1 is LGHNA and CDR2 is YSLEER. The CDR3 is 13 residues long. As DNA, the CDR3 is TGCGCCAGCAGCCAGGGAGCCTACAATGAGCAGTTCTTC. The encoded protein is CASSQGAYNEQFF.

The chain is built from TRBV5-6 and TRBJ2-7; 11 nucleotides agree with TRBD1. The germline gives CDR1 SGHDT, CDR2 YYEEEE. Trimming took 6 bases from V and 4 from J; bases not matched to a gene: 6. The CDR3 spans 14 residues. The CDR3 is CASTVGQGAYEQYF. The DNA of the CDR3 is TGTGCCAGCACCGTTGGACAGGGGGCTTACGAGCAGTACTTC. Based on the CDR3 plus reference TRBV5-6 and TRBJ2-7, the full variable domain is DAGVTQSPTHLIKTRGQQVTLRCSPKSGHDTVSWYQQALGQGPQFIFQYYEEEERQRGNFPDRFSGHQFPNYSSELNVNALLLGDSALYLCASTVGQGAYEQYFGPGTRLTVT.

The chain uses TRBV29-1 and TRBJ2-3, with D possibly TRBD1 on 6 matching bases. CDR1 is SQVTM, CDR2 ANQGSEA, per germline. Trimming removed 3 bases from V and 6 bases from J, with 10 bases in between. There are 12 residues in the CDR3. CDR3 nucleotide sequence: TGCAGCGTTGATGGGGGCGACGATACGCAGTATTTT. This codes for CSVDGGDDTQYF.

In DNA, the CDR3 is TGCGCCAGCAGCTTGGCAGGGGAATATGGCTACACCTTC. It is translated as CASSLAGEYGYTF. V gene TRBV5-1 combines with J gene TRBJ1-2, with D perhaps matching TRBD1 (6 bases). This CDR3 has 13 amino acids. Germline V gene sequence: CDR1 SGHRS, CDR2 YFSETQ. V lost 0 bases and J lost 5, with 8 bases in between.

The chain joins TRBV6-5 to TRBJ2-1; tentative D call: TRBD2 (6 bases). The germline V and J ends were trimmed by 2 bases and 5 bases, with 16 bases remaining between them. The CDR3 is 16 amino acids. The germline gives CDR1 MNHEY, CDR2 SVGAGI. The CDR3 bases are TGTGCCAGCAGTTACCGTTGGGGGAGGCACCACAATGAGCAGTTCTTC. Its translation is CASSYRWGRHHNEQFF.

The chain has TRBV7-2 and TRBJ2-5; TRBD2 aligns across 11 bases. From germline, CDR1 is SGHTA and CDR2 FQGNSA. The CDR3 sequence is 16 residues long. V gave up 3 bases and J gave up 3 bases; unmatched junction bases: 6. CDR3 bases: TGTGCCAGCAGCTTTTCGACTAGCGGGATTAAAGAGACCCAGTACTTC. Translation: CASSFSTSGIKETQYF.

The table lists this clone with a count of one. The chain combines TRBV7-2 with TRBJ2-7; TRBD2 matches 9 bases. V shed 8 bases and J 0 bases; nucleotides not matched to a gene: 8. Germline loops: CDR1 SGHTA, CDR2 FQGNSA. The CDR3 is 15 amino acids. The CDR3, as DNA: TGTGCCAGCCGTCTGAGTAGCGGGAGCTCCTACGAGCAGTACTTC. It encodes CASRLSSGSSYEQYF.

This rearrangement joins TRBV7-2 to TRBJ2-7; TRBD1 or TRBD2 may be the D gene (5 bases each). The CDR3 is 14 amino acids. V was pared by 5 bases and J by 5 bases, with 16 bases between. Germline V gives CDR1 SGHTA, CDR2 FQGNSA. CDR3 amino acids: CASSPRDPPHEQYF. The CDR3 coding sequence is TGTGCCAGCAGCCCACGGGACCCGCCACACGAGCAGTACTTC.

This clone was found a few times. The chain employs TRBV30 and TRBJ2-7; a possible D gene is TRBD2 (6 bases). Germline CDR1 is GTSNPN and CDR2 is SVGIG (reference sequence). This CDR3 is 13 amino acids long. V was trimmed by 8 bases and J by 3 bases, leaving 17 bases between them. CDR3 sequence: CAGMTRMGYEQYF. CDR3 DNA: TGTGCCGGGATGACTAGGATGGGCTACGAGCAGTACTTC.

As to this clone: Given a much more abundant clone one base away, this may be a read error. This sequence joins TRBV27 and TRBJ2-7; TRBD2 aligns across 7 bases. The CDR3 length is 15 residues. Germline V gives CDR1 MNHEY, CDR2 SMNVEV (reference sequence). The CDR3 DNA reads TGTGCCAGCATCCGGCATGGGGCGGGAGCCTACGGGCAGTACTTC. It codes for CASIRHGAGAYGQYF.

This chain connects TRBV18 to TRBJ2-1, with 11 bases identical to TRBD2. The CDR3 is made up of 17 amino acids. Germline CDR1 and CDR2: KGHSH and LQKENI. Trimming cost V 4 bases and J 5 bases; bases outside gene matches: 10. CDR3 DNA: TGTGCCAGCTCACAACTTCAGACTAGCGGGGTCGACAATGAGCAGTTCTTC. This translates into CASSQLQTSGVDNEQFF.

The V gene is TRBV29-1, the J gene TRBJ2-5, with 15 bases lining up with TRBD2. The J call is in doubt because the DNA end fits TRBJ2-7 better. Germline V gene lookup returns CDR1 SQVTM and CDR2 ANQGSEA. The CDR3 has 17 residues. The CDR3 coding sequence is TGCAGCGTTGCGGGACTAGCGGGAGGAACAAACTCCTACGAGCAGTACTTC. It specifies CSVAGLAGGTNSYEQYF.

This rearrangement joins TRBV28 to TRBJ1-2, with D hard to call. The germline gives CDR1 MDHEN, CDR2 SYDVKM. V was trimmed by 2 bases and J by 0 bases, leaving 13 bases between them. The CDR3 loop spans 16 amino acids. The CDR3 DNA sequence: TGTGCCAGCAGTTTAGATTTCGGAGTCACTAACTATGGCTACACCTTC. This encodes CASSLDFGVTNYGYTF.

The rearrangement links TRBV21-1 to TRBJ1-3. TRBV21-1 is an annotated pseudogene. The CDR3 is made up of 16 amino acids. As DNA, the CDR3 is TGTGCCAGCAGCAGCTGGAGGGTATACTCTGGAAACACCATATATTTT. Its protein is CASSSWRVYSGNTIYF.

The chain links TRBV7-9 to TRBJ1-2; unclear D gene. Germline values: CDR1 SEHNR, CDR2 FQNEAQ (reference sequence). The CDR3 is 14 amino acids. Trimming cost V 2 bases and J 1 base, with 8 bases left between them. The CDR3 loop is CASSLLPVNYGYTF. CDR3 nucleotide sequence: TGTGCCAGCAGCTTACTCCCGGTTAACTATGGCTACACCTTC.

This clone was detected only once. The chain has TRBV1 and TRBJ2-6; the table assigns TRBD2, which was not confirmed against the DNA. TRBV1 represents a pseudogene. The CDR3 is made up of 18 amino acids. This chain's CDR3 is CTSRDLGLAQSRTNVLTF. CDR3 DNA: TGCACCAGCAGAGACTTGGGTTTGGCACAAAGTCGGACCAACGTCCTGACTTTC.